This T cell receptor (beta chain) was observed in a study of blood T cell repertoires in COVID-19 (dated by TCRdb to about 2020). Context from the whole study: Collaborator samples came from the United States, Italy and Spain and covered acute and convalescent phases of COVID-19. The dataset comprised deeply sampled blood TCRbeta repertoires from subjects exposed to, actively infected with, or recovered from COVID-19. Where available, HLA class I and class II types were obtained from metadata supplied by the sample provider rather than from assay-based typing. Samples came from the ongoing ImmuneRACE study (first 160 participants) plus 1,254 subjects from 6 global collaborators. A freely available public database, intended as a resource for researchers studying the immune response to SARS-CoV-2, is where the repertoires were released. A de-identified subject ID, COVID-19 status, age in years and sex were almost always included in the sample metadata. The material from the prospective study consisted of cDNA or gDNA derived from T cells, B-cell-depleted T cells, or PBMCs.

The CDR3, from cysteine to phenylalanine, totals 16 residues. Of all the DNA, just the CDR3 is kept, 48 bases in frame from base 1. From a lookup of the germline V gene, CDR1 and CDR2 are SGHTA and FQGNSA. Trimmed from V: 1 base; trimmed from J: 5 bases; junction bases lacking a gene match: 5. Participants in the prospective study were aged about 18 to 90 years, lived in about two dozen United States geographic areas, and enrolled through a virtual design. In the prospective study, participants were assigned to cohorts based on the clinical history participants reported in a screening survey and a study questionnaire. A participant counted as exposed if, within 2 weeks of entering the study, that participant had been in contact with someone who had a PCR-confirmed or clinician-diagnosed COVID-19 case. In the prospective study, mobile phlebotomists collected whole blood, serum and a nasopharyngeal or oropharyngeal swab from each participant. Prospective study participants could optionally give additional blood draws and questionnaires over an approximately two-month period. Before DNA extraction, blood samples from the prospective study were shipped at room temperature or frozen.

As to this clone: Its antigen is not yet known. Base-call qualities are not available, and no considerably larger clone is one nucleotide away.

TCRbeta CDR3 regions were amplified from genomic DNA by means of the immunoSEQ Assay, a bias-controlled multiplex PCR. In the authors' own workflow: Within the assay, amplification of reference gene primers was used to estimate how many nucleated cells each sample contained. To quantify the absolute abundance of each unique TCRbeta CDR3 rearrangement, sequence reads were collapsed and filtered. For each sample, productive Simpson clonality was calculated as the square root of Simpson's diversity index across productive rearrangements. Sourced from immuneACCESS, this table was stored by TCRdb with only in-frame sequences that have V and J called. A share of the clones is absent; for the studies checked, an unresolved V gene accounts for under half, and the remainder has no known explanation. That table furnishes V, J and clone size, whereas the DNA furnished D and trimming. In this sample the table shows fewer than 350,000 clones, approximately 81% of which occur a single time. Under 2% of the sample rests with the top ten.

Findings and caveats that apply to the study as a whole: The quantity of clinical and demographic metadata differed by source and by participant and was supplied without curation.

Source material: PBMCs or T cells enriched from blood (not recorded which). The receptor comes from a woman aged 30 to 39 who had been exposed to COVID-19. The sequence joins TRBV7-2 to TRBJ1-5, and 10 junction bases match TRBD1. The sequenced DNA: TGTGCCAGCAGCTTAGAAGGAGGGACAGGGGATCAGCCCCAGCATTTT. Its protein reads: CASSLEGGTGDQPQHF.